This T cell receptor (beta chain) was found in a study of T cell repertoires in cytomegalovirus infection. Overall study: Through public TCR beta signatures, both CMV infection and matching HLA type were indicated. Study results and caveats: Accumulated public TCR beta family frequency recognized individuals carrying CMV together with the relevant HLA.

This CDR3 is 12 amino acids long. V lost 5 bases to trimming and J lost 6 bases, with 14 bases between them. CDR1 and CDR2 from the germline V gene are DFQATT and SNEGSKA (reference sequence). TCRdb ran MiXCR on the reads and lists one entry per CDR3 protein. The data contain hundreds of thousands of distinct CDR3 sequences, 25% to 35% of them singletons. To note about this clonotype: Its target is unknown.

The clonotype originates from a human donor in good health (CMV status not recorded). Some clones in this sample may be carry-over from other donors' samples. The specimen comprised cultured PBMCs, sampled from culture after CMV antigen stimulation. V gene TRBV20-1 combines with J gene TRBJ2-7, with D perhaps TRBD1 or TRBD2 (5 bases each). The CDR3 region is CSARDGPLEQYF. CDR3 in DNA: TGCAGTGCTCGGGACGGACCTCTCGAGCAGTACTTC.